These T cell receptor beta chains were read from a single sample in a study of CD8+CD57+ T cells in acquired aplastic anemia. TCRdb reprocessed the reads via MiXCR and lists one record per CDR3 protein. This table has 250,000 to 350,000 distinct CDR3 sequences, around three fifths appearing once. The specimen sequenced was sorted CD4+, CD8+, or CD8+CD57+ T cells (not recorded which) from PBMCs. The receptors stem from a human donor with severe aplastic anemia or a healthy control (not recorded which). CDR3s include the opening cysteine and the closing phenylalanine or tryptophan. The D gene is left open where the match is weak. Only part of the rows carry a size: once, few, many, or a class if the clone is expanded.

TRBV3-1	NA	TRBJ1-2	few	CASSQGTANYGYTF	TGTGCCAGCAGCCAAGGGACGGCTAACTATGGCTACACCTTC
TRBV7-2	NA	TRBJ1-5	NA	CASSPSGGTGNQPQHF	TGTGCCAGCAGCCCGTCGGGGGGGACTGGCAATCAGCCCCAGCATTTT
TRBV12-3/TRBV12-4	NA	TRBJ2-4	NA	CASSSGIRAKNIQYF	TGTGCCAGCAGTTCAGGGATAAGAGCCAAAAACATTCAGTACTTC
TRBV24-1	NA	TRBJ2-1	few	CATAGPYNEQFF	TGTGCCACGGCGGGGCCCTACAATGAGCAGTTCTTC
TRBV10-3	NA	TRBJ1-5	NA	CAISPEGGGNQPQHF	TGTGCCATCAGCCCAGAGGGGGGGGGCAATCAGCCCCAGCATTTT
TRBV7-6	TRBD1	TRBJ1-6	few	CASSSQDRGGLPLHF	TGTGCCAGCAGCTCACAGGACAGGGGGGGACTACCCCTCCACTTT
TRBV6-5	NA	TRBJ1-2	NA	CAGGTAPMGGYTF	TGTGCCGGAGGGACGGCCCCTATGGGTGGCTACACCTTC
TRBV20-1	TRBD1	TRBJ1-6	NA	CSAFRDRGGSSPLHF	TGCAGTGCTTTCCGGGACAGAGGAGGAAGTTCACCCCTCCACTTT
TRBV7-2	TRBD1	TRBJ2-5	NA	CASSLATTGEETQYF	TGTGCCAGCAGCTTAGCAACGACAGGGGAGGAGACCCAGTACTTC
TRBV24-1	NA	TRBJ1-2	few	CATSDLGNYGYTF	TGTGCCACCAGTGATTTGGGTAACTATGGCTACACCTTC
TRBV5-6	NA	TRBJ2-5	many	CASSLGVSQETQYF	TGTGCCAGCAGCTTGGGAGTGTCCCAAGAGACCCAGTACTTC
TRBV6-1	NA	TRBJ1-1	many	CASSDFQMNTEAFF	TGTGCCAGCAGTGATTTCCAGATGAACACTGAAGCTTTCTTT
TRBV7-9	TRBD1	TRBJ2-7	NA	CASSPRDSLYEQYF	TGTGCCAGCAGCCCCCGGGACAGCCTATACGAGCAGTACTTC
TRBV5-1	NA	TRBJ2-7	many	CASSHEAHEQYF	TGCGCCAGCAGCCATGAAGCCCACGAGCAGTACTTC
TRBV11-2	NA	TRBJ2-7	many	CASSLAAGANYEQYF	TGTGCCAGCAGCTTAGCGGCAGGGGCCAACTACGAGCAGTACTTC
TRBV5-6	NA	TRBJ1-6	NA	CASSSRTEASPLHF	TGTGCCAGCAGCTCGAGGACAGAGGCTTCACCCCTCCACTTT
TRBV7-2	TRBD2	TRBJ2-3	NA	CASSLALADGTDTQYF	TGTGCCAGCAGCTTAGCTCTAGCGGATGGCACAGATACGCAGTATTTT
TRBV7-3	TRBD2	TRBJ2-5	NA	CASSPTGTSGYF	TGTGCCAGCAGCCCGACGGGGACTAGCGGGTACTTC
TRBV7-9	NA	TRBJ1-5	NA	CASSLVNSHNSNQPQHF	TGTGCCAGCAGCTTAGTGAACAGTCATAATAGCAATCAGCCCCAGCATTTT
TRBV15	NA	TRBJ2-3	many	CATSRGEVRSTDTQYF	TGTGCCACCAGCAGAGGAGAGGTGCGTAGCACAGATACGCAGTATTTT
TRBV9	TRBD2	TRBJ2-2	NA	CASSVAGLAGTGELFF	TGTGCCAGCAGCGTAGCTGGTCTAGCGGGCACCGGGGAGCTGTTTTTT
TRBV5-6	NA	TRBJ2-7	few	CASSLDRHYEQYF	TGTGCCAGCAGCTTGGATAGGCACTACGAGCAGTACTTC